These 9 T cell receptor beta chains originate from one sample sequenced in a study of glioma-infiltrating T cells after dendritic cell vaccination. Data came from immunoSEQ multiplex PCR; TCRdb stores just in-frame clones and leaves some out. The data contain 85,000 to 95,000 clones, just over 85% of them singletons. The starting material was blood, obtained before dendritic cell vaccination. These receptors were obtained from a human donor with glioblastoma.

The CDR3 DNA reads as TGTGCCATCAGCCCGGGACTAGAAACCGGGGAGCTGTTTTTT. It specifies CAISPGLETGELFF. The chain links TRBV10-3 to TRBJ2-2; TRBD2 matches at 8 bases. The ends lost 6 bases at V and 5 bases at J; junction bases unmatched: 5. CDR1 and CDR2 from the germline V gene are ENHRY and SYGVKD. The CDR3 has 14 amino acids.

The chain uses TRBV11-2 and TRBJ1-2; weak D call: TRBD1 (6 bases). Germline-derived CDR1 and CDR2 are SGHAT and FQNNGV. V was shortened by 4 bases and J by 0 bases, with 6 bases between the two germline ends. The CDR3 length is 13 residues. The CDR3 reads CASSYRANYGYTF. The CDR3 DNA is TGTGCCAGCAGCTACAGGGCTAACTATGGCTACACCTTC.

This chain joins TRBV9 and TRBJ2-2; a weak D match, TRBD2 (6 bases). The CDR3 has 16 amino acids. Trimming left V 3 bases short and J 6 bases short, with 18 bases between. The germline V gene encodes CDR1 SGDLS and CDR2 YYNGEE. This chain's CDR3 is CASSASSLLAPGELFF. CDR3 coding DNA: TGTGCCAGCAGCGCCTCCTCTCTCCTAGCGCCCGGGGAGCTGTTTTTT. Variable domain in full (rest from reference TRBV9 and TRBJ2-2): DSGVTQTPKHLITATGQRVTLRCSPRSGDLSVYWYQQSLDQGLQFLIQYYNGEERAKGNILERFSAQQFPDLHSELNLSSLELGDSALYFCASSASSLLAPGELFFGEGSRLTVL.

The rearrangement uses TRBV4-1 and TRBJ2-7, with 7 bases lining up with TRBD1. The germline V gene encodes CDR1 MGHRA and CDR2 YSYEKL. This CDR3 contains 14 residues. J was trimmed by 2 bases and V by 1 base; bases with no gene match: 2. The CDR3 nucleotides are TGCGCCAGCAGCCAAGGGACAGGTACCTACGAGCAGTACTTC. Its protein product is CASSQGTGTYEQYF.

The V and J genes are TRBV5-1 and TRBJ2-7, with 8 bases lining up with TRBD1. CDR1 is SGHRS and CDR2 is YFSETQ in the germline V gene. CDR3 length equals 14 residues. V lost 4 bases, J lost 6 bases, and 9 bases stayed unmatched. DNA of the CDR3: TGCGCCAGCAGCCAAGACAGGGGTTACTCCGAGCAGTACTTC. It specifies CASSQDRGYSEQYF.

The gene calls are TRBV7-2 and TRBJ2-1; 7 bases are a match to TRBD2. Germline-derived CDR1 and CDR2 are SGHTA and FQGNSA. J was trimmed by 0 bases and V by 2 bases; bases with no gene match: 4. This CDR3 is 16 amino acids long. The CDR3 sequence: CASSLLGGSSYNEQFF. CDR3 nucleotide sequence: TGTGCCAGCAGCTTACTGGGGGGGAGCTCCTACAATGAGCAGTTCTTC.

This rearrangement joins TRBV6-5 to TRBJ1-2, with 11 bases aligning to TRBD1. Looked up from germline, CDR1 is MNHEY and CDR2 is SVGAGI. The CDR3 loop spans 15 amino acids. Trimming cost V 5 bases and J 5 bases; bases outside gene matches: 7. CDR3 protein: CASSNRDRGEYGYTF. Here the CDR3 DNA reads TGTGCCAGCAGTAACCGGGACAGGGGGGAGTATGGCTACACCTTC.

This clone was seen a few times. The chain is built from TRBV6-5 and TRBJ2-7; 12 positions agree with TRBD2. Germline V gives CDR1 MNHEY, CDR2 SVGAGI. Losses at the gene ends were 6 bases for V and 13 bases for J; bases not matched to a gene: 13. The length of the CDR3 is 14 residues. The CDR3 coding sequence is TGTGCCAGCAGCCCCGCCCCACTAGCGGGAGGCGACTACTTC. Its protein is CASSPAPLAGGDYF.

The CDR3 loop reads CASSPIQKGGAGATEAFF. The CDR3 DNA reads TGCGCCAGCAGCCCCATCCAGAAGGGGGGGGCCGGGGCCACTGAAGCTTTCTTT. This chain joins TRBV4-1 and TRBJ1-1, with TRBD1 as a possible D gene (6 bases). V lost 4 bases, J lost 4 bases, and 25 bases lay in between. This CDR3 contains 18 residues. The germline V gene has CDR1 MGHRA and CDR2 YSYEKL.